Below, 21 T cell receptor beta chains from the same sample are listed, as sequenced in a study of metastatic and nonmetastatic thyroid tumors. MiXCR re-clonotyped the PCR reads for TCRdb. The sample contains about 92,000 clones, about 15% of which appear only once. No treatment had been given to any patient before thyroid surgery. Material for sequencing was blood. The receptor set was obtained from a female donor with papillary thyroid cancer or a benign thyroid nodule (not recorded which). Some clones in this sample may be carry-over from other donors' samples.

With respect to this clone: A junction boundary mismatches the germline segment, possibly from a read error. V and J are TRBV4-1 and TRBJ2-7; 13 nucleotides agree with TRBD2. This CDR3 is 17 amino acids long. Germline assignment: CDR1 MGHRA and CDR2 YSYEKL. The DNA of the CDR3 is TGCGCCAGCAGCCAAGGGGGACTAGCGGGGCGCTCCTACGAGCTGTACTTC. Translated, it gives CASSQGGLAGRSYELYF.

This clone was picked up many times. CDR3 nucleotide sequence: TGTGCCAGCAGCTTATGGTCTAGCGGGGGGTACGAGCAGTACTTC. It specifies CASSLWSSGGYEQYF. The chain links TRBV7-2 to TRBJ2-7; 11 bases map to TRBD2. Germline V gives CDR1 SGHTA, CDR2 FQGNSA. The V segment lost 2 bases and the J segment 4 bases; nucleotides outside the gene matches: 4. The CDR3 runs 15 residues.

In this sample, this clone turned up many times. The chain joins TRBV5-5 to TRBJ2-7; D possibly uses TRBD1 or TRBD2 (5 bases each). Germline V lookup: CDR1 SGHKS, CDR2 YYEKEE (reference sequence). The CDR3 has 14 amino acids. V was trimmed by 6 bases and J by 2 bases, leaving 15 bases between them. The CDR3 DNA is TGTGCCAGCACCCCCCGGGACCGGACCTACGAGCAGTACTTC. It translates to CASTPRDRTYEQYF.

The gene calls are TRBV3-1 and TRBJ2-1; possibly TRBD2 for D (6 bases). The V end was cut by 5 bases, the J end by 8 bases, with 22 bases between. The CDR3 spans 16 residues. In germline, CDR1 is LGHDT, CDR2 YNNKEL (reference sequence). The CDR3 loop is CASSGLAWGIAYEQFF. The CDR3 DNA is TGTGCCAGCAGCGGGCTAGCGTGGGGCATAGCGTATGAGCAGTTCTTC.

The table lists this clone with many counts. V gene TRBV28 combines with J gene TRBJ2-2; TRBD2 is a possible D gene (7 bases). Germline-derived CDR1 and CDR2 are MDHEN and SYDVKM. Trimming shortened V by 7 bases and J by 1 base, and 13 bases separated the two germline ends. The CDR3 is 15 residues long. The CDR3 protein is CASTKGGGNTGELFF. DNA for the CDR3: TGTGCCAGCACCAAGGGGGGGGGGAACACCGGGGAGCTGTTTTTT.

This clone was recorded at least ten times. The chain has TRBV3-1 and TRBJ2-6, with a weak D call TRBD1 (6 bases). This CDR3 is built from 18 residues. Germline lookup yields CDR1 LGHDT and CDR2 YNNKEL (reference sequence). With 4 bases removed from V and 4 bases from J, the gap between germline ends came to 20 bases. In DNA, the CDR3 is TGTGCCAGCAGCCCTCGTGGGGGCGGGTTATCCGGGGCCAACGTCCTGACTTTC. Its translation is CASSPRGGGLSGANVLTF.

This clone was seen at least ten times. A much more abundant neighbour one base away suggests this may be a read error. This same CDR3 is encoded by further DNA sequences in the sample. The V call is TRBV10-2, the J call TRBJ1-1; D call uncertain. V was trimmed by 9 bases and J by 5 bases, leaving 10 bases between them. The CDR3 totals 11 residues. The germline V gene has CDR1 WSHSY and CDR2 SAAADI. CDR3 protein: CASSHSTEAFF. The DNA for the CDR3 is TGCGCCAGTAGTCACAGTACTGAAGCTTTCTTT.

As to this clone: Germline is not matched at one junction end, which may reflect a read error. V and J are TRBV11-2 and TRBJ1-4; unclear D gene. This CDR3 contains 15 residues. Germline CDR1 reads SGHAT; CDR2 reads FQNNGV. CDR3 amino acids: CASSLGWAGLEKMFF. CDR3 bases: TGTGCCAGCAGCTTAGGATGGGCAGGTCTCGAAAAAATGTTTTTT.

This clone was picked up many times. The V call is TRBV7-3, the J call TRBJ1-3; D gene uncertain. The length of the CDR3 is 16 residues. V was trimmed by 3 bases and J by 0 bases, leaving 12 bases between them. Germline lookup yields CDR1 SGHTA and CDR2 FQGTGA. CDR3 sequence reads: CASSLLNCLSGNTIYF. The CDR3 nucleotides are TGTGCCAGCAGCTTGCTAAATTGCCTCTCTGGAAACACCATATATTTT.

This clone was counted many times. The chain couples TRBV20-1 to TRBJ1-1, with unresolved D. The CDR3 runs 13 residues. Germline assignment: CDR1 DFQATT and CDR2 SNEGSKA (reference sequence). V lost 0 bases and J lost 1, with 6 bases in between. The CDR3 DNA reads TGCAGTGCTAGAGATACCCGGAACACTGAAGCTTTCTTT. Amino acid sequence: CSARDTRNTEAFF.

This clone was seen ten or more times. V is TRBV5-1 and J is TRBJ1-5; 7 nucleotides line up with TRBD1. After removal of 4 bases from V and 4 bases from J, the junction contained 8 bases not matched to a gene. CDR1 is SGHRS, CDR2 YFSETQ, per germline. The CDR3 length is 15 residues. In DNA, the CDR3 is TGCGCCAGCAGCCCCGGGACAGTGATGAATCAGCCCCAGCATTTT. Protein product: CASSPGTVMNQPQHF.

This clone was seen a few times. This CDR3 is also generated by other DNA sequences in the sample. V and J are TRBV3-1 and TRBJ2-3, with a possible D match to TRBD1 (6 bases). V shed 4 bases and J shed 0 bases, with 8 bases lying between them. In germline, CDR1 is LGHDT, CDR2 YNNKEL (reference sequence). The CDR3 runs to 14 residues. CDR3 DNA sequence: TGTGCCAGCAGCCGACAGGCCAGCACAGATACGCAGTATTTT. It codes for CASSRQASTDTQYF.

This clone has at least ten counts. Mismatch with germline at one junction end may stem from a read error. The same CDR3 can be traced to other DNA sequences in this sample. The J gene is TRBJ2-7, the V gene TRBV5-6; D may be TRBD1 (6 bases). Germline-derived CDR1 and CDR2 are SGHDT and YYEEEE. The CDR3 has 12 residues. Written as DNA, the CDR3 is TGTGCCAGCAGCTTGATTGGGGGCCCTATAACCTTC. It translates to CASSLIGGPITF. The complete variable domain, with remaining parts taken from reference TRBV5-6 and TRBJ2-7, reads DAGVTQSPTHLIKTRGQQVTLRCSPKSGHDTVSWYQQALGQGPQFIFQYYEEEERQRGNFPDRFSGHQFPNYSSELNVNALLLGDSALYLCASSLIGGPITFGPGTRLTVT.

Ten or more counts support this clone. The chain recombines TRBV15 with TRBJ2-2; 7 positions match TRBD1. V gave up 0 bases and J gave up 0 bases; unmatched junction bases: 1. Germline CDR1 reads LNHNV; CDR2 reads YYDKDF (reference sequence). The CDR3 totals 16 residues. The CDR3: CATSRETGANTGELFF. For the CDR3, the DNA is TGTGCCACCAGCAGAGAAACAGGGGCGAACACCGGGGAGCTGTTTTTT. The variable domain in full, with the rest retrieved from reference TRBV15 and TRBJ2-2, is DAMVIQNPRYQVTQFGKPVTLSCSQTLNHNVMYWYQQKSSQAPKLLFHYYDKDFNNEADTPDNFQSRRPNTSFCFLDIRSPGLGDTAMYLCATSRETGANTGELFFGEGSRLTVL.

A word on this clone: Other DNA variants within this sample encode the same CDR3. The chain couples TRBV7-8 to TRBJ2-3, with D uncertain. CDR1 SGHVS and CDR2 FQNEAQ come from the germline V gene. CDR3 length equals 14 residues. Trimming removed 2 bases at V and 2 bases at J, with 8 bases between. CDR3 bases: TGTGCCAGCAGCTTATGGGGTTCCACAGATACGCAGTATTTT. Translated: CASSLWGSTDTQYF. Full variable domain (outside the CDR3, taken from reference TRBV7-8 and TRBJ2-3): GAGVSQSPRYKVAKRGQDVALRCDPISGHVSLFWYQQALGQGPEFLTYFQNEAQLDKSGLPSDRFFAERPEGSVSTLKIQRTQQEDSAVYLCASSLWGSTDTQYFGPGTRLTVL.

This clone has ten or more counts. DNA for the CDR3: TGCGCCAGCAGCTTGACCGGGACTAGCGGCACAGATACGCAGTATTTT. Translated: CASSLTGTSGTDTQYF. The rearrangement joins TRBV5-1 to TRBJ2-3, with 10 bases identical to TRBD2. The junction had 3 bases not matched to a gene; V was cut back by 1 base and J by 1 base. CDR3 length equals 16 residues. Germline V gene sequence: CDR1 SGHRS, CDR2 YFSETQ.

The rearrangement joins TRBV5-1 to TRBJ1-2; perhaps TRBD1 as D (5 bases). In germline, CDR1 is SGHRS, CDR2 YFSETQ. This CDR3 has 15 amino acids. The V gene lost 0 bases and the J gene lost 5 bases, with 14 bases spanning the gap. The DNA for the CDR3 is TGCGCCAGCAGCTTGGATGATGAGGGGCAGTATGGCTACACCTTC. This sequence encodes CASSLDDEGQYGYTF.

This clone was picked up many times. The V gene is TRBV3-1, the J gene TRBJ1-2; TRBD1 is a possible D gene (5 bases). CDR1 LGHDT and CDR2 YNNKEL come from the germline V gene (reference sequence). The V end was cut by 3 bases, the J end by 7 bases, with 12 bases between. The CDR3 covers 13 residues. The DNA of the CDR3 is TGTGCCAGCAGCCAGGTTCAGGGTCGTGGCTACACCTTC. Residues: CASSQVQGRGYTF.

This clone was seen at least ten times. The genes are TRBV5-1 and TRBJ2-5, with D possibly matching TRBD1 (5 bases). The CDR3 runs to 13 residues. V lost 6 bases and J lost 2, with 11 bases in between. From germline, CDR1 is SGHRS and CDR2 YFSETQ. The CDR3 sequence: CASTQGFQETQYF. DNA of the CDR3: TGCGCCAGCACCCAGGGTTTTCAAGAGACCCAGTACTTC.

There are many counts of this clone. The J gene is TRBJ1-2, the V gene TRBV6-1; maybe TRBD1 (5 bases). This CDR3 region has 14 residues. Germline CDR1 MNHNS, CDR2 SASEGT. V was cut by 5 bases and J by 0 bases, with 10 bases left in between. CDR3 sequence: CASSQGFTNYGYTF. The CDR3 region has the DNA TGTGCCAGCAGTCAGGGTTTTACTAACTATGGCTACACCTTC.

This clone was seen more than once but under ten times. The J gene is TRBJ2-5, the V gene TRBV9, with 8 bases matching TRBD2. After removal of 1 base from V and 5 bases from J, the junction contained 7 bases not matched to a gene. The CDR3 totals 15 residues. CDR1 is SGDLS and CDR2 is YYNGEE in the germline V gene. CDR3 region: CASSVSGTSSETQYF. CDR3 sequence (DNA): TGTGCCAGCAGCGTAAGTGGGACTAGTTCGGAGACCCAGTACTTC.